The next 5 T cell receptor beta chains were all read from a single sample in a study of T cell responses to AZD1222 COVID-19 vaccine. Here immunoSEQ multiplex PCR was the method, and the copy in TCRdb shows in-frame clones only, minus some. The table has about 130,000 clones, approximately 93% seen once. Sequencing was performed on peripheral blood, taken on day 0 of AZD1222 vaccination. Receptors originate from an adult in good health.

This chain connects TRBV7-3 to TRBJ1-1, with 7 bases that match TRBD1. CDR3 size: 14 residues. J lost 3 bases, V lost 3 bases, and 4 bases had no gene match. Germline lookup yields CDR1 SGHTA and CDR2 FQGTGA. DNA for the CDR3: TGTGCCAGCAGCTTGTCCGGGACAGACACTGAAGCTTTCTTT. It encodes CASSLSGTDTEAFF.

The rearrangement uses TRBV6-6 and TRBJ2-7, with D perhaps matching TRBD2 (5 bases). Per germline, CDR1 MNHNY and CDR2 SVGAGI (reference sequence). There are 11 residues in the CDR3. The V end lost 8 bases, the J end lost 8 bases, and 13 bases lay between the germline ends. CDR3 in amino acids: CASEEEEKQYF. DNA for the CDR3: TGTGCCAGCGAAGAGGAGGAGAAGCAGTACTTC.

The chain recombines TRBV3-1 (or the pseudogene TRBV3-2) with TRBJ1-2; the D is unclear. The CDR3 consists of 14 residues. The germline V and J ends were trimmed by 3 bases and 2 bases, with 10 bases remaining between them. Germline loops: CDR1 LGHDT, CDR2 YNNKEL (reference sequence). Here the CDR3 DNA reads TGTGCCAGCAGCCACACACAGAGAAACTATGGCTACACCTTC. Residues: CASSHTQRNYGYTF.

V gene TRBV5-1 combines with J gene TRBJ2-7; tentatively, D is TRBD1 or TRBD2 (5 bases each). Germline V CDR1 and CDR2: SGHRS, YFSETQ. V was pared by 4 bases and J by 3 bases, with 11 bases between. The CDR3 totals 13 residues. In DNA, the CDR3 is TGCGCCAGCAGCCCGGATGGGGGCTACGAGCAGTACTTC. Translated: CASSPDGGYEQYF.

The genes are TRBV4-1 and TRBJ2-1; either TRBD1 or TRBD2 may supply D (5 bases each). The V gene lost 4 bases and the J gene lost 5 bases, with 18 bases spanning the gap. CDR3 length: 16 amino acids. The germline gives CDR1 MGHRA, CDR2 YSYEKL. Here the CDR3 reads CASSLSPLGTNNEQFF. CDR3 DNA: TGCGCCAGCAGCCTCAGCCCATTAGGGACCAACAATGAGCAGTTCTTC.